This T cell receptor beta chain was sequenced in a study of blood T cell repertoires in COVID-19. Study-level information: Acute-phase and convalescent COVID-19 samples originated in the United States, Italy and Spain. T cells, B-cell-depleted T cells, or PBMCs supplied cDNA or gDNA.

About this clone: One end of the junction does not line up with germline, which may come from a read error.

Germline V gene lookup returns CDR1 LNHDA and CDR2 SQIVND (reference sequence). The CDR3 loop spans 13 amino acids. Patients from Seattle were sampled longitudinally, starting during active infection. In the authors' methods: Cell counts per sample came from amplifying reference gene primers. The method was immunoSEQ multiplex PCR; TCRdb's version includes in-frame clones alone and lacks a portion of them. V, J and clone size were drawn from that table, and D and trimming were deduced from the DNA. The sample has approximately 270,000 clones; 70% to 90% are singletons. The sample taken for sequencing was peripheral blood. The chain combines TRBV19 with TRBJ1-2, with TRBD1 identical over 7 bases. This receptor was obtained from a human donor with COVID-19, enrolled during active disease. The donor label of this sample is uncertain. The CDR3 protein is CASSTSDREARSF. CDR3 nucleotide sequence: TGTGCCAGTAGTACATCCGACAGGGAGGCACGTTCCTTC.